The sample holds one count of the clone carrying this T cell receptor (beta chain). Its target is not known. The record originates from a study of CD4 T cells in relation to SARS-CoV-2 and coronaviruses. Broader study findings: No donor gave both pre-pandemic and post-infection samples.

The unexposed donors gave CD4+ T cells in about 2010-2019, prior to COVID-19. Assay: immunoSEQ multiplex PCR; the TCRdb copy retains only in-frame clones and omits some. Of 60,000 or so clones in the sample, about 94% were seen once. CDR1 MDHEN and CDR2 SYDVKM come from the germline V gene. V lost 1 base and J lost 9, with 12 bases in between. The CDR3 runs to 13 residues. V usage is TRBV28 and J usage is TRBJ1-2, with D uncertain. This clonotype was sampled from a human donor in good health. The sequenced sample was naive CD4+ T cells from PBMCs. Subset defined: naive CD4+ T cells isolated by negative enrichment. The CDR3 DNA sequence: TGTGCCAGCAGTTTATTGCAGGAAGAGAGCTACACCTTC. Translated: CASSLLQEESYTF.